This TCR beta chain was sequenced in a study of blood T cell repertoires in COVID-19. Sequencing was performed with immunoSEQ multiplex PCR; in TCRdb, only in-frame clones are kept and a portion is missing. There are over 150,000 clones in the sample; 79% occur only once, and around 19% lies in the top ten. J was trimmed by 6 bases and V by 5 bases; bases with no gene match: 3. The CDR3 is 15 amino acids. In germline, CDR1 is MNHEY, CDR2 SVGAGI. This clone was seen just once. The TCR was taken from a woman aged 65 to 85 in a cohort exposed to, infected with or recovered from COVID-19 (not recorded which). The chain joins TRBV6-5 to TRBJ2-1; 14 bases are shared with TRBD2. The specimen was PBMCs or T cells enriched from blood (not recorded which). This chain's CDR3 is CASSTGTSGSNEQFF. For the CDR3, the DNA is TGTGCCAGCAGTACCGGGACTAGCGGGAGCAATGAGCAGTTCTTC.